This TCR beta chain is from a study of graft-versus-host responses after intestinal transplantation. Generated by immunoSEQ multiplex PCR, the TCRdb table keeps only in-frame clones and is missing some. The top ten clones hold 0.3% to 0.35% of a sample with about 91,000 clones, under 95% of them seen once. This clone appeared once. Its specificity is not known. Trimming left V 4 bases short and J 0 bases short, with 14 bases between. This CDR3 comprises 16 residues. Per germline, CDR1 SGHDT and CDR2 YYEEEE. Sample: unstimulated CD4+ T cells sorted from spleen or lymph node cells, taken before transplant. The clonotype originates from a human donor who was the organ donor for an intestinal transplant. The rearrangement joins TRBV5-6 to TRBJ1-5, with D perhaps matching TRBD1 (6 bases). CDR3 in amino acids: CASSQMGQLSNQPQHF. CDR3 coding DNA: TGTGCCAGCAGCCAGATGGGACAACTTAGCAATCAGCCCCAGCATTTT.